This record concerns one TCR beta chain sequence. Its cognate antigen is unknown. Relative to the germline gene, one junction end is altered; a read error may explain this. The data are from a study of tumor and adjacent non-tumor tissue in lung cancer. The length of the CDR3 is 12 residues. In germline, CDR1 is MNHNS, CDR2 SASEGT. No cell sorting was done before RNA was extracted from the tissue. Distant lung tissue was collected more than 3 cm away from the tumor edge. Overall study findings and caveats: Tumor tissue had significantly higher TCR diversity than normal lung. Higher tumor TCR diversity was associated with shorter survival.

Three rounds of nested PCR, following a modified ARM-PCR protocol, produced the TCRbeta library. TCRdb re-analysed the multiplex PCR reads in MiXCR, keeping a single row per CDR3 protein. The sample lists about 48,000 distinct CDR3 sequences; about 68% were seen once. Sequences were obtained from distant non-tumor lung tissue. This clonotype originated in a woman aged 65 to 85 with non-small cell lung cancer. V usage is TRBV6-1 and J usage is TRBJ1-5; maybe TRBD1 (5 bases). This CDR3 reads CASKRGDQPQHF. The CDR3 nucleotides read TGTGCCAGCAAAAGAGGGGACCAGCCCCAACATTTT.